This T cell receptor beta chain appears in the sequencing data of a study of control samples from healthy donors and cancer patients (dated by TCRdb to the early 2020s). Receptors were amplified or captured by the immunoSEQ multiplex PCR assay. TCRdb obtained this table from immuneACCESS and retained in-frame rearrangements with V and J assigned. These tables miss some clones; where compared with another copy, unresolved V genes account for less than half of the shortfall, and the remainder is unexplained. This sample comprises about 74,000 clones, 70% to 90% of them detected only once. The ten largest clones take up under 7.5% of the sample. Trimming removed 3 bases from V and 8 bases from J, leaving 11 bases between the germline ends. CDR3 length: 13 amino acids, cysteine to phenylalanine. CDR3 DNA is the only sequence kept; it has 39 bases, read in frame from the first base. The germline V gene encodes CDR1 LGHDT and CDR2 YNNKEL (reference sequence).

Points on this clone: Its recognized antigen is unknown. No clone much larger than this one lies a single base away; base qualities are absent.

The V and J genes are TRBV3-1 (or the pseudogene TRBV3-2) and TRBJ2-1; a tentative D match to TRBD2 spans 5 bases. Material: blood. This sequence originates from a woman in her fifties or sixties in good health. Here is the DNA: TGTGCCAGCAGCCAGAATCGAGCGGATGAGCAGTTCTTC. It translates to CASSQNRADEQFF.